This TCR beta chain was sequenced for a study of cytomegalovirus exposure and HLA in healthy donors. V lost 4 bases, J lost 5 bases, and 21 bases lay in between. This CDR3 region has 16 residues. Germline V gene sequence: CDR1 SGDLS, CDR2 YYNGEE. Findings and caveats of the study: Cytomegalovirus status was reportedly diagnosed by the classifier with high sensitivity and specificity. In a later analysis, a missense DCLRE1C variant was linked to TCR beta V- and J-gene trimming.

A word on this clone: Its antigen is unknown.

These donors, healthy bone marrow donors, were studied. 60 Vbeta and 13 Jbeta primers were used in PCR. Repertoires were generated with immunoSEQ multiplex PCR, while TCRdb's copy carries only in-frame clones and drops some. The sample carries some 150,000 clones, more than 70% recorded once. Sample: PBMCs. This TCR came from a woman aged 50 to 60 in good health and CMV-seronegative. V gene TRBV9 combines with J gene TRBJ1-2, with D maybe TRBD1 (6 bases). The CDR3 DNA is TGTGCCAGCAGCCCGACCTTCGACAGGATCTTATATGGCTACACCTTC. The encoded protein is CASSPTFDRILYGYTF.